Presented here are 8 T cell receptor beta chains from one specimen sequenced in a study of early T cells in non-severe SARS-CoV-2 infection. TCRdb called the 5' RACE reads again in MiXCR, with one record for every CDR3 protein. The data contain tens of thousands of distinct CDR3 sequences, around 12% of them singletons. The specimen was whole blood, collected at baseline. These receptors were collected from an adult who was a healthcare worker with PCR-confirmed SARS-CoV-2 infection or an uninfected control (not recorded which).

This clonotype was seen more than once but under ten times. This chain uses TRBV27 with TRBJ2-1; D possibly uses TRBD1 or TRBD2 (5 bases each). This CDR3 is built from 14 residues. The V gene lost 5 bases and the J gene lost 6 bases, with 14 bases spanning the gap. Per germline, CDR1 MNHEY and CDR2 SMNVEV (reference sequence). The CDR3 DNA is TGTGCCAGCAGTCCAATAACTGGGGGCAATGAGCAGTTCTTC. Its protein product is CASSPITGGNEQFF.

Ten or more counts support this clonotype. The chain joins TRBV5-1 to TRBJ2-7; tentatively, D is TRBD1 (5 bases). This CDR3 is built from 13 residues. The V end lost 4 bases, the J end lost 3 bases, and 11 bases lay between the germline ends. Germline V lookup: CDR1 SGHRS, CDR2 YFSETQ. The CDR3 nucleotides are TGCGCCAGCAGCCCAGGGAATCACTACGAGCAGTACTTC. Translating it yields CASSPGNHYEQYF.

This clonotype appeared many times. The V gene is TRBV12-3 or TRBV12-4, the J gene TRBJ1-1; D gene unclear. V lost 5 bases and J 5 bases, leaving 12 bases between the germline ends. The length of the CDR3 is 13 residues. The CDR3 region is CASSRHISTEAFF. CDR3 coding DNA: TGTGCCAGCAGTCGGCACATATCTACTGAAGCTTTCTTT.

This clonotype came up a few times. The CDR3 protein is CSARSGANVLTF. The DNA of the CDR3 is TGCAGCGCTCGATCCGGGGCCAACGTCCTGACTTTC. The rearrangement links TRBV29-1 to TRBJ2-6; D is unresolved. Trimming removed 7 bases from V and 4 bases from J, with 8 bases in between. Looked up from germline, CDR1 is SQVTM and CDR2 is ANQGSEA. The CDR3 is 12 amino acids.

This clonotype has more than one count but fewer than ten. The V gene is TRBV7-2, the J gene TRBJ2-1, with D unclear. The germline V gene has CDR1 SGHTA and CDR2 FQGNSA. The CDR3 spans 15 residues. With 6 bases removed from V and 5 bases from J, the gap between germline ends came to 17 bases. The CDR3 loop is CASRPTRDHNNEQFF. The CDR3 DNA sequence: TGTGCCAGCAGACCGACGAGAGACCATAACAATGAGCAGTTCTTC.

This clonotype has a count of ten or more. This chain links TRBV15 with TRBJ2-1, with TRBD2 identical over 8 bases. CDR3 length: 15 amino acids. V gave up 0 bases and J gave up 3 bases; unmatched junction bases: 1. The germline V gene encodes CDR1 LNHNV and CDR2 YYDKDF (reference sequence). In nucleotides, the CDR3 is TGTGCCACCAGCAGAGATCTAGCGGGCTACAATGAGCAGTTCTTC. Residues: CATSRDLAGYNEQFF.

This clonotype was seen a handful of times. The chain carries TRBV20-1 and TRBJ2-5; 9 nucleotides align to TRBD2. The CDR3 runs 13 residues. CDR1 is DFQATT, CDR2 SNEGSKA, per germline (reference sequence). Germline trimming cut 5 bases from V and 2 bases from J; bases unmatched to any gene: 3. CDR3 nucleotide sequence: TGCAGTGCTGTAGCGGGGGCTCAAGAGACCCAGTACTTC. Residues: CSAVAGAQETQYF.

As DNA, the CDR3 is TGTGCCACCAGTGCGGGACCAAGAGGGACCCAGTACTTC. This codes for CATSAGPRGTQYF. This chain connects TRBV24-1 to TRBJ2-5; tentatively, D is TRBD1 or TRBD2 (5 bases each). CDR1 KGHDR and CDR2 SFDVKD come from the germline V gene. The CDR3 totals 13 residues. The ends were cut back, 5 bases at V and 7 bases at J, with 13 bases in the middle.